Listed here are 10 T cell receptor beta chains from one sample, sequenced in a study of T-cell reconstitution after alpha-beta-depleted transplantation in children. Unique molecular identifiers tagged the TCRbeta library. In TCRdb, the PCR reads were re-called with MiXCR into one record per CDR3 protein. This sample has under 250,000 distinct CDR3 sequences; under 30% occur once, and the top ten carry about 4.8%. The material was PBMCs, mostly from graft donor cells, obtained 360 days after TCRalphabeta/CD19-depleted stem cell transplant. The receptors originated from a female patient aged 2-9 years who had a stem cell transplant for congenital amegakaryocytic thrombocytopenia, so the T cells may come from the graft donor.

V gene TRBV12-3 or TRBV12-4 combines with J gene TRBJ1-1, with a tentative D call TRBD1 (5 bases). V lost 5 bases and J 13 bases, leaving 17 bases between the germline ends. This CDR3 is 12 amino acids long. In DNA form, the CDR3 reads TGTGCCAGCAGTCCCACCAGGGCTCGGGGTTTCTTT. Amino acids: CASSPTRARGFF.

This clonotype showed up just a few times. The CDR3 here is CAWSLAGQVDSPLHF. CDR3 coding DNA: TGTGCCTGGAGTCTGGCGGGACAGGTTGATTCACCCCTCCACTTT. The rearrangement uses TRBV30 and TRBJ1-6; 8 bases line up with TRBD1. Per germline, CDR1 GTSNPN and CDR2 SVGIG (reference sequence). The ends lost 2 bases at V and 8 bases at J; junction bases unmatched: 8. The CDR3 extends over 15 amino acids.

This chain uses TRBV20-1 with TRBJ2-3, with unresolved D. Per germline, CDR1 DFQATT and CDR2 SNEGSKA (reference sequence). Deletions cut 0 bases from V and 0 bases from J, with 13 bases between. The CDR3 consists of 16 residues. The CDR3 DNA sequence: TGCAGTGCTAGAGATTGGGCTTACATAAGCACAGATACGCAGTATTTT. It yields the protein CSARDWAYISTDTQYF.

This clonotype has only a few counts. CDR3 nucleotides: TGTGCCAGCAGTTACACCCTCCGGGACAGCAGGGTCCCCGGGGAGCTGTTTTTT. As protein: CASSYTLRDSRVPGELFF. The chain carries TRBV6-5 and TRBJ2-2; 7 bases map to TRBD1. V trimming: 2 bases; J trimming: 6 bases; junction bases outside the gene matches: 15. Germline CDR1 and CDR2: MNHEY and SVGAGI. The CDR3 is 18 amino acids.

The V gene is TRBV4-2, the J gene TRBJ2-2, with 7 bases aligning to TRBD2. V gave up 1 base and J gave up 3 bases; unmatched junction bases: 8. Germline V gene data show CDR1 as LGHNA and CDR2 as YNFKEQ. This CDR3 region has 17 residues. Here the CDR3 DNA reads TGTGCCAGCAGCCAAGCTAGTGGGAGGGCCTACACCGGGGAGCTGTTTTTT. Translating gives CASSQASGRAYTGELFF.

The rearrangement uses TRBV5-1 and TRBJ2-1, with D tentatively TRBD1 (5 bases). Germline CDR1 reads SGHRS; CDR2 reads YFSETQ. The CDR3 consists of 13 residues. Trimming stripped 2 bases from V and 9 bases from J, with 12 bases between. The CDR3 DNA sequence: TGCGCCAGCAGCTTTCAGGGATCGAGTGAGCAGTTCTTC. Protein: CASSFQGSSEQFF.

This clonotype was picked up many times. This chain joins TRBV4-1 and TRBJ2-1, with D tentatively TRBD1 (6 bases). The germline gives CDR1 MGHRA, CDR2 YSYEKL. V gave up 5 bases and J gave up 2 bases, with 13 bases separating them. The CDR3 covers 15 residues. The CDR3, as DNA: TGCGCCAGCAGCGTGCGACAGGCCCCCTACAATGAGCAGTTCTTC. It encodes CASSVRQAPYNEQFF.

This clonotype was picked up a small number of times. The chain employs TRBV20-1 and TRBJ2-1, with TRBD2 matching over 10 bases. The CDR3 is 19 amino acids. Germline assignment: CDR1 DFQATT and CDR2 SNEGSKA (reference sequence). Unmatched junction bases numbered 15, after V lost 4 bases and J lost 0 bases. The CDR3 nucleotides are TGCAGTGCTATCTTCTGGCTAGCGGGAGCCAGAAGCTCCTACAATGAGCAGTTCTTC. Its translation: CSAIFWLAGARSSYNEQFF.

The rearrangement links TRBV28 to TRBJ2-3; D not resolved. Germline V lookup: CDR1 MDHEN, CDR2 SYDVKM. V was shortened by 6 bases and J by 8 bases, with 12 bases between the two germline ends. This CDR3 is built from 12 residues. The CDR3, as DNA: TGTGCCAGCAGCAGCTCGTGGGCTACGCAGTATTTT. Translation gives CASSSSWATQYF.

The chain carries TRBV3-1 and TRBJ2-7, with 13 bases identical to TRBD2. Germline values: CDR1 LGHDT, CDR2 YNNKEL (reference sequence). The CDR3 length is 12 residues. The V and J ends lost 3 bases and 13 bases, in that order; junction bases with no gene match: 3. CDR3 nucleotides: TGTGCCAGCAGCCACAGGACTAGCGGGAGATACTTC. Protein: CASSHRTSGRYF.